The 32 T cell receptor beta chains below all came from one sample that was sequenced in a study of spatial heterogeneity in lung cancer. TCRdb itself ran the 5' RACE reads through MiXCR, one entry per CDR3 protein. The sample records under 85,000 distinct CDR3 sequences, about 8% being singletons. Time point meaning: sample taken at primary tumor resection. Sequences were derived from PBMCs, sampled at surgery. The receptors were gathered from a male donor with early-stage non-small cell lung cancer.

The table lists this clonotype with many counts. CDR3 loop: CASSYLAGDVEQFF. The CDR3 DNA reads TGTGCCAGCAGTTACCTAGCGGGAGACGTTGAGCAGTTCTTC. The V call is TRBV6-5, the J call TRBJ2-1, with 10 bases aligning to TRBD2. V lost 2 bases, J lost 9 bases, and 4 bases stayed unmatched. Germline V gene lookup returns CDR1 MNHEY and CDR2 SVGAGI. This CDR3 contains 14 residues.

V and J are TRBV27 and TRBJ2-7, with 7 bases that match TRBD2. This CDR3 has 12 amino acids. Per the germline V gene, CDR1 is MNHEY and CDR2 is SMNVEV (reference sequence). J gave up 6 bases and V 8 bases, and 7 bases lay outside the gene matches. CDR3: CASSHPGGEQYF. The CDR3 region has the DNA TGTGCCAGCTCTCACCCGGGGGGCGAGCAGTACTTC.

This clonotype was counted at least ten times. This chain links TRBV27 with TRBJ2-2, with TRBD2 identical over 10 bases. From germline, CDR1 is MNHEY and CDR2 SMNVEV (reference sequence). The V gene end was trimmed by 5 bases and the J gene end by 7 bases; junction bases not matched to a gene: 10. This CDR3 has 16 amino acids. The CDR3 sequence: CASSPVAGGEGGELFF. The CDR3 DNA reads as TGTGCCAGCAGTCCCGTAGCGGGAGGAGAGGGCGGGGAGCTGTTTTTT.

This clonotype was found many times. The genes are TRBV5-1 and TRBJ2-1, with D possibly being TRBD1 (5 bases). The CDR3 loop spans 12 amino acids. Germline V lookup: CDR1 SGHRS, CDR2 YFSETQ. With 7 bases removed from V and 6 bases from J, the gap between germline ends came to 11 bases. DNA of the CDR3: TGCGCCAGCGCTAGGGGTTCCAATGAGCAGTTCTTC. It specifies CASARGSNEQFF.

Many counts were recorded for this clonotype. The chain is built from TRBV18 and TRBJ2-3; 10 positions match TRBD2. V lost 3 bases, J lost 8 bases, and 14 bases stayed unmatched. This CDR3 comprises 17 residues. Germline lookup yields CDR1 KGHSH and CDR2 LQKENI. CDR3 residues: CASSPLSGRADGATQYF. CDR3 DNA: TGTGCCAGCTCACCCCTAAGCGGGAGGGCCGATGGCGCTACGCAGTATTTT.

The table lists this clonotype with many counts. V usage is TRBV5-1 and J usage is TRBJ2-5, with D perhaps being TRBD1 or TRBD2 (5 bases each). Trimming took 4 bases from V and 4 from J, leaving 11 bases between them. The CDR3 spans 13 residues. In germline, CDR1 is SGHRS, CDR2 YFSETQ. The DNA of the CDR3 is TGCGCCAGCAGCCCGACGAGGGGAGAGACCCAGTACTTC. It encodes CASSPTRGETQYF.

This clonotype occurred many times. V gene TRBV20-1 combines with J gene TRBJ2-7; a weak D match, TRBD2 (5 bases). This CDR3 spans 13 amino acids. CDR1 is DFQATT and CDR2 is SNEGSKA in the germline V gene (reference sequence). The ends were cut back, 3 bases at V and 3 bases at J, with 12 bases in the middle. CDR3 in amino acids: CSASSAANYEQYF. The CDR3 coding sequence is TGCAGTGCTAGCTCAGCGGCGAACTACGAGCAGTACTTC.

There are many counts of this clonotype. J is TRBJ2-7 and V is TRBV2; D not certain. The ends were cut back, 7 bases at V and 0 bases at J, with 10 bases in the middle. Looked up from germline, CDR1 is SNHLY and CDR2 is FYNNEI. CDR3 length: 13 amino acids. The CDR3 spells CASTPPDSYEQYF. The DNA of the CDR3 is TGTGCCAGCACACCCCCAGACTCCTACGAGCAGTACTTC.

A few counts support this clonotype. The V and J genes are TRBV29-1 and TRBJ2-7, with 9 nucleotides matching TRBD1. The V gene's germline CDR1 is SQVTM and CDR2 ANQGSEA. With V trimmed by 7 bases and J by 7 bases, 11 bases remained unmatched. The CDR3 runs 13 residues. As DNA, the CDR3 is TGCAGCGCCAGCGGGACAGGGTCCCTTGAGCAGTACTTC. Its translation: CSASGTGSLEQYF.

The V and J genes are TRBV27 and TRBJ2-1, with D possibly TRBD1 on 6 matching bases. Germline loops: CDR1 MNHEY, CDR2 SMNVEV (reference sequence). CDR3 length: 16 amino acids. The ends were cut back, 4 bases at V and 7 bases at J, with 20 bases in the middle. The CDR3 coding sequence is TGTGCCAGCAGTTCTCGGGACAAATTCCCCCCTAATGAGCAGTTCTTC. It codes for CASSSRDKFPPNEQFF.

The chain joins TRBV6-1 to TRBJ2-7, with a possible D match to TRBD1 (5 bases). The germline CDR1 and CDR2 sequences are MNHNS and SASEGT. Trimming shortened V by 11 bases and J by 3 bases, and 14 bases separated the two germline ends. The CDR3 is 12 residues long. This CDR3 is CAGATEFYEQYF. CDR3 DNA: TGTGCCGGGGCGACAGAGTTCTACGAGCAGTACTTC.

In this sample, this clonotype turned up many times. V gene TRBV3-1 combines with J gene TRBJ1-2, with 8 nucleotides matching TRBD1. The CDR3 runs 16 residues. Germline V gene sequence: CDR1 LGHDT, CDR2 YNNKEL (reference sequence). V shed 5 bases, J shed 5 bases, and the junction held 13 bases outside the gene matches. This CDR3 reads CASSFNLDRAYYGYTF. The CDR3 DNA reads TGTGCCAGCAGCTTTAACCTGGACAGGGCTTATTATGGCTACACCTTC.

This clonotype has at least ten counts. The genes are TRBV7-2 and TRBJ2-7; maybe TRBD1 (6 bases). CDR1 and CDR2 (germline): SGHTA, FQGNSA. The length of the CDR3 is 13 residues. V lost 5 bases to trimming and J lost 6 bases, with 14 bases between them. As DNA, the CDR3 is TGTGCCAGCAGCATCAACAGGGAACGCGAGCAGTACTTC. Translating gives CASSINREREQYF.

This clonotype has a handful of counts. The V gene is TRBV10-3, the J gene TRBJ1-1; D might be TRBD1 (5 bases). Trimming removed 6 bases from V and 0 bases from J, with 8 bases in between. The CDR3 is made up of 13 amino acids. The germline gives CDR1 ENHRY, CDR2 SYGVKD. The CDR3 sequence is CAISEDMNTEAFF. In nucleotides, the CDR3 is TGTGCCATCAGCGAGGACATGAACACTGAAGCTTTCTTT.

This clonotype was found many times. V gene TRBV15 combines with J gene TRBJ2-2, with a weak D call TRBD2 (5 bases). From germline, CDR1 is LNHNV and CDR2 YYDKDF (reference sequence). Trimming took 8 bases from V and 7 from J, leaving 14 bases between them. The length of the CDR3 is 13 residues. The CDR3, as DNA: TGTGCCACCGGGGTGGGAGCGATCGGGGAGCTGTTTTTT. This codes for CATGVGAIGELFF.

This clonotype was counted ten times or more. The rearrangement links TRBV12-5 to TRBJ2-3, with a weak D call TRBD2 (5 bases). The CDR3 totals 13 residues. Germline loops: CDR1 LGHNT, CDR2 FRNRAP. Deletions cut 6 bases from V and 4 bases from J, with 11 bases between. The CDR3 coding sequence is TGTGCTAGTGGGGGGAGCGGCCCAGATACGCAGTATTTT. Translation: CASGGSGPDTQYF. The entire variable domain, with the rest obtained from reference TRBV12-5 and TRBJ2-3, is as follows: DARVTQTPRHKVTEMGQEVTMRCQPILGHNTVFWYRQTMMQGLELLAYFRNRAPLDDSGMPKDRFSAEMPDATLATLKIQPSEPRDSAVYFCASGGSGPDTQYFGPGTRLTVL.

This clonotype came up a few times. The rearrangement links TRBV19 to TRBJ2-3, with a weak D call TRBD2 (7 bases). V lost 2 bases to trimming and J lost 5 bases, with 14 bases between them. The CDR3 has 15 amino acids. Germline V gene lookup returns CDR1 LNHDA and CDR2 SQIVND (reference sequence). Here the CDR3 DNA reads TGTGCCAGTAGTATATGGGGGGGCGCGGGAGATACGCAGTATTTT. Protein sequence: CASSIWGGAGDTQYF.

This clonotype has a count of ten or more. The chain employs TRBV13 and TRBJ1-5; D uncertain. Trimming cost V 1 base and J 5 bases, with 6 bases left between them. The CDR3 covers 13 residues. CDR1 is PRHDT and CDR2 is FYEKMQ in the germline V gene (reference sequence). CDR3 nucleotides: TGTGCCAGCAGCTTAGAAAGGTATCAGCCCCAGCATTTT. It translates to CASSLERYQPQHF.

This clonotype has at least ten counts. The chain joins TRBV4-1 to TRBJ1-1, with D hard to call. CDR3 length: 13 residues. Germline V gives CDR1 MGHRA, CDR2 YSYEKL. Trimming shortened V by 4 bases and J by 1 base, and 7 bases separated the two germline ends. The CDR3 nucleotides read TGCGCCAGCAGCCTTAATCCGAACACTGAAGCTTTCTTT. It is translated as CASSLNPNTEAFF.

This clonotype was recorded many times. The chain carries TRBV6-1 and TRBJ1-1; 10 bases are a match to TRBD1. CDR1 is MNHNS and CDR2 is SASEGT in the germline V gene. The CDR3 is 13 residues long. V was clipped by 4 bases and J by 8 bases; unmatched bases: 4. In DNA form, the CDR3 reads TGTGCCAGCAGTGCTCTGACAGGGGGCGAAGCTTTCTTT. Translation gives CASSALTGGEAFF.

This clonotype was counted between two and nine times. The J gene is TRBJ2-1, the V gene TRBV30; D is undetermined. CDR1 and CDR2 (germline): GTSNPN, SVGIG (reference sequence). The V gene lost 2 bases and the J gene lost 6 bases, with 11 bases spanning the gap. This CDR3 region has 13 residues. The CDR3 nucleotides are TGTGCCTGGAGTTCAAGGGCGGTCAATGAGCAGTTCTTC. Translation: CAWSSRAVNEQFF.

This clonotype was seen at least ten times. The rearrangement joins TRBV7-2 to TRBJ2-3; the D gene is possibly TRBD1 (5 bases). This CDR3 has 15 residues. CDR1 is SGHTA, CDR2 FQGNSA, per germline. V gave up 2 bases and J gave up 6 bases, with 15 bases separating them. The CDR3 nucleotides are TGTGCCAGCAGCTTAAGGACACACTCCGCTGATACGCAGTATTTT. Encoded protein: CASSLRTHSADTQYF.

At least ten counts were recorded for this clonotype. The chain uses TRBV29-1 and TRBJ2-7; perhaps TRBD1 as D (5 bases). V was cut by 4 bases and J by 3 bases, with 16 bases left in between. The CDR3 sequence is 14 residues long. Germline assignment: CDR1 SQVTM and CDR2 ANQGSEA. The CDR3 DNA is TGCAGCGTTGGGTCGCGGACACGAAGCTACGAGCAGTACTTC. Protein sequence: CSVGSRTRSYEQYF.

This clonotype was counted only a few times. The chain is built from TRBV2 and TRBJ2-3; no reliable D call. The length of the CDR3 is 15 residues. Deletions cut 8 bases from V and 0 bases from J, with 15 bases between. The germline V gene encodes CDR1 SNHLY and CDR2 FYNNEI. The CDR3 DNA is TGTGCCAGCCAAGGGCTCTTTGGTAGCACAGATACGCAGTATTTT. Translating it yields CASQGLFGSTDTQYF.

The table lists this clonotype with many counts. V gene TRBV2 combines with J gene TRBJ2-7; D is perhaps TRBD1 or TRBD2 (5 bases each). Trimming pared 6 bases from V and 2 bases from J, leaving 14 bases between. The CDR3 sequence is 14 residues long. Germline lookup yields CDR1 SNHLY and CDR2 FYNNEI. CDR3 residues: CASRDRDVPYEQYF. The CDR3 nucleotides are TGTGCCAGCAGGGACCGGGACGTCCCCTACGAGCAGTACTTC.

This clonotype was seen more than once but under ten times. V usage is TRBV3-1 and J usage is TRBJ1-2; D is uncertain. Trimming stripped 1 base from V and 2 bases from J, with 2 bases between. There are 12 residues in the CDR3. Germline assignment: CDR1 LGHDT and CDR2 YNNKEL (reference sequence). The CDR3 nucleotides are TGTGCCAGCAGCCAAGTCAACTATGGCTACACCTTC. Residues: CASSQVNYGYTF.

This clonotype was observed at least ten times. This rearrangement joins TRBV5-1 to TRBJ2-5, with D perhaps TRBD1 or TRBD2 (5 bases each). This CDR3 is built from 15 residues. V was shortened by 0 bases and J by 1 base, with 10 bases between the two germline ends. The germline V gene encodes CDR1 SGHRS and CDR2 YFSETQ. Here the CDR3 reads CASSLDPGRQETQYF. CDR3 coding DNA: TGCGCCAGCAGCTTGGACCCGGGACGCCAAGAGACCCAGTACTTC.

This clonotype was recorded at least ten times. The chain couples TRBV10-3 to TRBJ2-1; 7 nucleotides match TRBD2. The CDR3 is 15 residues long. After removal of 4 bases from V and 9 bases from J, the junction contained 12 bases not matched to a gene. Germline V gene data show CDR1 as ENHRY and CDR2 as SYGVKD. CDR3 loop: CAISGDSRESSEQFF. CDR3 in DNA: TGTGCCATCAGTGGTGACTCGCGGGAGAGCAGTGAGCAGTTCTTC.

The V gene is TRBV19, the J gene TRBJ1-4, with unresolved D. CDR3 length: 14 amino acids. In germline, CDR1 is LNHDA, CDR2 SQIVND (reference sequence). V was pared by 7 bases and J by 7 bases, with 16 bases between. As DNA, the CDR3 is TGTGCCAGTACCTTACCCGGACGACGTGAAAAACTGTTTTTT. Translated, it gives CASTLPGRREKLFF. Based on the CDR3 plus reference TRBV19 and TRBJ1-4, the full variable domain is DGGITQSPKYLFRKEGQNVTLSCEQNLNHDAMYWYRQDPGQGLRLIYYSQIVNDFQKGDIAEGYSVSREKKESFPLTVTSAQKNPTAFYLCASTLPGRREKLFFGSGTQLSVL.

In this sample, this clonotype turned up many times. The chain joins TRBV12-3 or TRBV12-4 to TRBJ1-1; tentative D call: TRBD1 (5 bases). This CDR3 region has 14 residues. The V end lost 4 bases, the J end lost 0 bases, and 9 bases lay between the germline ends. CDR3 DNA: TGTGCCAGCAGTTGGGGGAGGGTGAACACTGAAGCTTTCTTT. Residues: CASSWGRVNTEAFF.

This clonotype has ten or more counts. The chain couples TRBV28 to TRBJ2-3; 8 bases fit TRBD2. The germline gives CDR1 MDHEN, CDR2 SYDVKM. Unmatched junction bases numbered 6, after V lost 8 bases and J lost 2 bases. The CDR3 runs to 14 residues. In nucleotides, the CDR3 is TGTGCCAGCTCGACGGGGGGGACCACAGATACGCAGTATTTT. The encoded protein is CASSTGGTTDTQYF. Combining the CDR3 with reference TRBV28 and TRBJ2-3 gives the whole variable domain DVKVTQSSRYLVKRTGEKVFLECVQDMDHENMFWYRQDPGLGLRLIYFSYDVKMKEKGDIPEGYSVSREKKERFSLILESASTNQTSMYLCASSTGGTTDTQYFGPGTRLTVL.

In its sample, this clonotype was seen many times. The V call is TRBV29-1, the J call TRBJ2-1; D possibly corresponds to TRBD1 (6 bases). There are 14 residues in the CDR3. V lost 4 bases and J lost 4, with 14 bases in between. Germline V gene data show CDR1 as SQVTM and CDR2 as ANQGSEA. CDR3 protein: CSVVRSQGYNEQFF. The CDR3, as DNA: TGCAGCGTTGTGCGGAGCCAGGGGTACAATGAGCAGTTCTTC.